This TCR beta chain derives from a study of immune cell composition in non-small cell lung cancer. General study results and limits: Clones >0.5% enriched in tumour were rarer in adenocarcinoma (33%) than squamous (approximately 80%).

V was trimmed by 0 bases and J by 6 bases, leaving 8 bases between them. Germline CDR1 is KGHSY and CDR2 is FQNENV. The CDR3 loop spans 13 amino acids. This clone was picked up a small number of times. Its antigen is undetermined. Clones were read by immunoSEQ multiplex PCR, and TCRdb kept only the in-frame ones, dropping some. The table lists around 2,300 clones, 80% to 85% of them singletons. V is TRBV16 and J is TRBJ1-1; the D gene is possibly TRBD1 (5 bases). Input material: lung tumor tissue. This receptor was taken from a human donor with non-small cell lung cancer. The CDR3 DNA is TGTGCCAGCAGCCAATCGGGGCTGGCTGAAGCTTTCTTT. Encoded protein: CASSQSGLAEAFF. The full variable domain, its missing parts supplied by reference TRBV16 and TRBJ1-1, is GEEVAQTPKHLVRGEGQKAKLYCAPIKGHSYVFWYQQVLKNEFKFLISFQNENVFDETGMPKERFSAKCLPNSPCSLEIQATKLEDSAVYFCASSQSGLAEAFFGQGTRLTVV.